The 15 T cell receptor beta chains below come from one sample, sequenced in a study of T cell changes during pregnancy in multiple sclerosis. Profiled with immunoSEQ multiplex PCR; TCRdb holds only in-frame clones, not every one. Altogether 39,000 or so clones are present, approximately 94% being singletons, with the ten largest covering roughly 8.3%. Sample: CD8+ T cells from peripheral blood mononuclear cells, taken in the third trimester of pregnancy. The receptor set was obtained from a female donor with multiple sclerosis, enrolled in a pregnancy study.

CDR3 region: CASSQDFGTVFTDTQYF. CDR3 DNA sequence: TGCGCCAGCAGCCAAGATTTTGGGACAGTATTCACAGATACGCAGTATTTT. The chain links TRBV4-3 to TRBJ2-3; 7 nucleotides match TRBD1. CDR1 is LGHNA, CDR2 YSLEER, per germline. V was clipped by 0 bases and J by 2 bases; unmatched bases: 8. The CDR3 loop spans 17 amino acids.

The chain is built from TRBV30 and TRBJ1-5; D perhaps matches TRBD1 (6 bases). Trimming shortened V by 1 base and J by 0 bases, and 10 bases separated the two germline ends. The CDR3 spans 15 residues. Germline CDR1 and CDR2: GTSNPN and SVGIG (reference sequence). The CDR3 reads CAWSDGTHSNQPQHF. The CDR3 nucleotides read TGTGCCTGGAGTGACGGGACACATAGCAATCAGCCCCAGCATTTT.

The J gene is TRBJ2-3, the V gene TRBV4-2, with no clear D. Trimming left V 3 bases short and J 3 bases short, with 4 bases between. Looked up from germline, CDR1 is LGHNA and CDR2 is YNFKEQ. There are 12 residues in the CDR3. The CDR3, as DNA: TGTGCCAGCAGCCACCTGACAGATACGCAGTATTTT. Encoded protein: CASSHLTDTQYF.

This clone appeared once. The chain links TRBV7-2 to TRBJ1-1; possibly TRBD1 for D (6 bases). V was shortened by 3 bases and J by 5 bases, with 13 bases between the two germline ends. This CDR3 is built from 14 residues. Germline values: CDR1 SGHTA, CDR2 FQGNSA. In DNA form, the CDR3 reads TGTGCCAGCAGCTTGGGGGGGGCGACGACTGAAGCTTTCTTT. It is translated as CASSLGGATTEAFF. Using reference TRBV7-2 and TRBJ1-1 for the parts outside the CDR3, the full variable domain is GAGVSQSPSNKVTEKGKDVELRCDPISGHTALYWYRQSLGQGLEFLIYFQGNSAPDKSGLPSDRFSAERTGGSVSTLTIQRTQQEDSAVYLCASSLGGATTEAFFGQGTRLTVV.

The chain is built from TRBV5-6 and TRBJ2-5, with TRBD2 identical over 7 bases. The CDR3 is made up of 14 amino acids. Per germline, CDR1 SGHDT and CDR2 YYEEEE. With V trimmed by 2 bases and J by 5 bases, 6 bases remained unmatched. CDR3 coding DNA: TGTGCCAGCAGCTTCCGGACTAGGTTGGAGACCCAGTACTTC. Translating it yields CASSFRTRLETQYF.

The chain couples TRBV4-2 to TRBJ2-3; 9 bases match TRBD2. CDR3 length: 15 residues. The junction had 6 bases not matched to a gene; V was cut back by 4 bases and J by 4 bases. Germline CDR1 and CDR2: LGHNA and YNFKEQ. The CDR3 DNA follows: TGTGCCAGCAGCCGACTAGCGGAGCCGGCAGATACGCAGTATTTT. Its translation: CASSRLAEPADTQYF.

The table lists this clone with a count of one. This chain uses TRBV4-3 with TRBJ1-3, with 8 bases lining up with TRBD1. Germline CDR1 is LGHNA and CDR2 is YSLEER. Losses at the gene ends were 0 bases for V and 2 bases for J; bases not matched to a gene: 0. The CDR3 is 15 residues long. CDR3 protein: CASSQEDRAGNTIYF. CDR3 nucleotide sequence: TGCGCCAGCAGCCAAGAGGACAGGGCTGGAAACACCATATATTTT.

The chain recombines TRBV7-9 with TRBJ2-1, with a tentative D call TRBD1 (5 bases). Trimming stripped 2 bases from V and 4 bases from J, with 12 bases between. The CDR3 is 15 amino acids. The V gene's germline CDR1 is SEHNR and CDR2 FQNEAQ (reference sequence). The CDR3 coding sequence is TGTGCCAGCAGCTTATTGTTAGGGGATTACAATGAGCAGTTCTTC. This gives the protein CASSLLLGDYNEQFF.

This clone is a singleton in its sample. The chain links TRBV7-8 to TRBJ2-7; tentative D call: TRBD2 (5 bases). The germline V gene encodes CDR1 SGHVS and CDR2 FQNEAQ. This CDR3 contains 13 residues. The V gene lost 5 bases and the J gene lost 7 bases, with 15 bases spanning the gap. In DNA form, the CDR3 reads TGTGCCAGCAGCCCGCCCCCCCGGGAAGAGCAGTACTTC. It encodes CASSPPPREEQYF.

The rearrangement links TRBV6-5 to TRBJ2-1; 8 nucleotides align to TRBD2. Trimming cost V 7 bases and J 12 bases; bases outside gene matches: 11. Germline CDR1 MNHEY, CDR2 SVGAGI. The CDR3 has 13 amino acids. CDR3 sequence reads: CASTDLSGKMQFF. CDR3 sequence (DNA): TGTGCCAGCACCGACCTTAGCGGGAAAATGCAGTTCTTC.

The chain employs TRBV6-6 and TRBJ2-7; a possible D gene is TRBD2 (5 bases). The CDR3 sequence is 11 residues long. Germline values: CDR1 MNHNY, CDR2 SVGAGI (reference sequence). V was shortened by 7 bases and J by 6 bases, with 10 bases between the two germline ends. CDR3 DNA sequence: TGTGCCAGCACCCGGGGTCCCGAGCAGTACTTC. It translates to CASTRGPEQYF.

This chain uses TRBV7-2 with TRBJ2-5; 7 bases are a match to TRBD2. The CDR3 runs 15 residues. Germline CDR1 is SGHTA and CDR2 is FQGNSA. The V segment lost 5 bases and the J segment 5 bases; nucleotides outside the gene matches: 11. The CDR3 coding sequence is TGTGCCAGCAGCCCCCGCCGGACTAGTCAGGAGACCCAGTACTTC. It encodes CASSPRRTSQETQYF. Full variable domain (remainder filled in from reference TRBV7-2 and TRBJ2-5): GAGVSQSPSNKVTEKGKDVELRCDPISGHTALYWYRQSLGQGLEFLIYFQGNSAPDKSGLPSDRFSAERTGGSVSTLTIQRTQQEDSAVYLCASSPRRTSQETQYFGPGTRLLVL.

The chain couples TRBV6-5 to TRBJ2-5, with a tentative D call TRBD2 (5 bases). Trimming shortened V by 1 base and J by 5 bases, and 8 bases separated the two germline ends. This CDR3 has 13 residues. Germline loops: CDR1 MNHEY, CDR2 SVGAGI. Here the CDR3 reads CASSYFRGETQYF. As DNA, the CDR3 is TGTGCCAGCAGTTACTTCCGGGGTGAGACCCAGTACTTC.

The J gene is TRBJ1-2, the V gene TRBV5-1; TRBD1 aligns across 12 bases. In germline, CDR1 is SGHRS, CDR2 YFSETQ. V was clipped by 4 bases and J by 6 bases; unmatched bases: 4. This CDR3 contains 14 residues. The CDR3 here is CASSTGTGGNGYTF. DNA of the CDR3: TGCGCCAGCAGCACCGGGACAGGGGGCAATGGCTACACCTTC. The entire variable domain, with the rest obtained from reference TRBV5-1 and TRBJ1-2, is as follows: KAGVTQTPRYLIKTRGQQVTLSCSPISGHRSVSWYQQTPGQGLQFLFEYFSETQRNKGNFPGRFSGRQFSNSRSEMNVSTLELGDSALYLCASSTGTGGNGYTFGSGTRLTVV.

The chain uses TRBV27 and TRBJ1-2, with 7 bases lining up with TRBD1. The CDR3 has 13 residues. J gave up 4 bases and V 2 bases, and 1 base lay outside the gene matches. Germline lookup yields CDR1 MNHEY and CDR2 SMNVEV (reference sequence). CDR3 in DNA: TGTGCCAGCAGTTTAGGGGACAGCTATGGCTACACCTTC. Translating gives CASSLGDSYGYTF.